Shown below are 13 T cell receptor beta chains from a single sample sequenced in a study of blood T cell repertoires in COVID-19. Assay: immunoSEQ multiplex PCR; the TCRdb copy retains only in-frame clones and omits some. The sample contains 65,000 to 95,000 clones, roughly nine tenths of which appear only once. Sequencing input: peripheral blood. These receptors all stem from a man younger than 45 with acute or convalescent COVID-19.

This clone was counted only a few times. The chain recombines TRBV6-5 with TRBJ1-5; TRBD1 agrees at 10 bases. The CDR3 length is 14 residues. Trimming took 6 bases from V and 4 from J; bases not matched to a gene: 3. Germline lookup yields CDR1 MNHEY and CDR2 SVGAGI. CDR3 DNA: TGTGCCAGCAGACCGGGACAGGGGAATCAGCCCCAGCATTTT. This gives the protein CASRPGQGNQPQHF.

This clone has a handful of counts. This chain uses TRBV5-1 with TRBJ2-7; TRBD2 matches 8 bases. Germline loops: CDR1 SGHRS, CDR2 YFSETQ. Trimming cost V 4 bases and J 2 bases; bases outside gene matches: 11. There are 16 residues in the CDR3. CDR3 nucleotides: TGCGCCAGCAGCCAATCAGCCGGGACTAGGGCCTACGAGCAGTACTTC. Translated, it gives CASSQSAGTRAYEQYF.

V gene TRBV7-9 combines with J gene TRBJ2-7; D gene unclear. The length of the CDR3 is 14 residues. The germline V gene encodes CDR1 SEHNR and CDR2 FQNEAQ (reference sequence). V lost 5 bases, J lost 3 bases, and 14 bases lay in between. The chain's CDR3 is CASSPTSSVYEQYF. Here the CDR3 DNA reads TGTGCCAGCAGCCCGACTTCCTCTGTCTACGAGCAGTACTTC.

This chain uses TRBV6-5 with TRBJ2-1; the D gene is possibly TRBD2 (6 bases). Germline CDR1 MNHEY, CDR2 SVGAGI. The CDR3 covers 16 residues. V was cut by 3 bases and J by 2 bases, with 14 bases left in between. CDR3 DNA sequence: TGTGCCAGCAGTTATAGTCGGGGGTCGGCCTACAATGAGCAGTTCTTC. It yields the protein CASSYSRGSAYNEQFF.

The CDR3 reads CATRDPTGGSTDTQYF. In nucleotides, the CDR3 is TGCGCCACTAGGGATCCTACAGGGGGGAGCACAGATACGCAGTATTTT. V and J are TRBV10-2 and TRBJ2-3; 8 bases match TRBD1. Germline V lookup: CDR1 WSHSY, CDR2 SAAADI. With V trimmed by 10 bases and J by 0 bases, 12 bases remained unmatched. The CDR3 consists of 16 residues.

This chain connects TRBV9 to TRBJ2-1, with TRBD2 matching over 7 bases. Unmatched junction bases numbered 8, after V lost 10 bases and J lost 4 bases. The germline gives CDR1 SGDLS, CDR2 YYNGEE. The CDR3 has 13 residues. DNA of the CDR3: TGTGCCTCAAACCCTAGCGGTTACAATGAGCAGTTCTTC. Protein product: CASNPSGYNEQFF.

This sequence joins TRBV10-3 and TRBJ2-3, with TRBD2 identical over 10 bases. The CDR3 runs 14 residues. The germline V gene has CDR1 ENHRY and CDR2 SYGVKD. V lost 7 bases and J lost 2; bases outside the gene matches: 3. CDR3 region: CAIKLAGNTDTQYF. CDR3 DNA sequence: TGTGCCATCAAACTAGCGGGAAACACAGATACGCAGTATTTT.

The V gene is TRBV6-1, the J gene TRBJ2-5, with D hard to call. The CDR3 contains 15 residues. The V gene lost 2 bases and the J gene lost 5 bases, with 15 bases spanning the gap. Germline loops: CDR1 MNHNS, CDR2 SASEGT. CDR3 DNA: TGTGCCAGCAGTGAACGAGGCCACCCGGAGGAGACCCAGTACTTC. As protein: CASSERGHPEETQYF.

The rearrangement joins TRBV5-6 to TRBJ1-1, with 8 bases matching TRBD1. V lost 2 bases and J lost 6; bases outside the gene matches: 6. The CDR3 has 14 amino acids. Germline CDR1 is SGHDT and CDR2 is YYEEEE. For the CDR3, the DNA is TGTGCCAGCAGCTTTTATCAGGGGGCGCCTGAAGCTTTCTTT. This gives the protein CASSFYQGAPEAFF. Combining the CDR3 with reference TRBV5-6 and TRBJ1-1 gives the whole variable domain DAGVTQSPTHLIKTRGQQVTLRCSPKSGHDTVSWYQQALGQGPQFIFQYYEEEERQRGNFPDRFSGHQFPNYSSELNVNALLLGDSALYLCASSFYQGAPEAFFGQGTRLTVV.

This clone was observed a few times. The V call is TRBV7-9, the J call TRBJ1-6, with 7 nucleotides matching TRBD1. CDR1 is SEHNR, CDR2 FQNEAQ, per germline (reference sequence). The CDR3 runs to 15 residues. Trimming cost V 4 bases and J 7 bases; bases outside gene matches: 7. CDR3 amino acids: CASSSSTGPNSPLHF. CDR3 in DNA: TGTGCCAGCAGCTCTTCGACAGGGCCAAATTCACCCCTCCACTTT.

The chain combines TRBV5-6 with TRBJ2-2, with TRBD1 identical over 8 bases. V gave up 2 bases and J gave up 5 bases; unmatched junction bases: 11. Germline values: CDR1 SGHDT, CDR2 YYEEEE. The length of the CDR3 is 17 residues. As DNA, the CDR3 is TGTGCCAGCAGCTTAATGCAGGGGGCGCGACGGACCGGGGAGCTGTTTTTT. It translates to CASSLMQGARRTGELFF.

The J gene is TRBJ1-6, the V gene TRBV30; TRBD1 matches 8 bases. CDR1 and CDR2 from the germline V gene are GTSNPN and SVGIG (reference sequence). Trimming cost V 1 base and J 14 bases; bases outside gene matches: 7. The CDR3 is 13 amino acids. The CDR3 loop is CAWSGQGISALHF. DNA of the CDR3: TGTGCCTGGAGTGGACAGGGGATCTCGGCCCTCCACTTT.

Only a few counts were recorded for this clone. The gene calls are TRBV7-6 and TRBJ2-1, with no clear D. V was cut by 3 bases and J by 7 bases, with 4 bases left in between. Germline loops: CDR1 SGHVS, CDR2 FNYEAQ. The CDR3 is made up of 11 amino acids. CDR3 sequence (DNA): TGTGCCAGCAGCTTTAATAATGAGCAGTTCTTC. This sequence encodes CASSFNNEQFF. Full variable domain (rest looked up from reference TRBV7-6 and TRBJ2-1): GAGVSQSPRYKVTKRGQDVALRCDPISGHVSLYWYRQALGQGPEFLTYFNYEAQQDKSGLPNDRFSAERPEGSISTLTIQRTEQRDSAMYRCASSFNNEQFFGPGTRLTVL.